The 9 T cell receptor beta chains presented below share a single source sample, sequenced in a study of regulatory T cells in long-lasting Graves disease. Time point in this sample: newly diagnosed GD, antithyroid drugs for less than 3 months. Preparation of the TCR library used RNA extracted from PBMCs. Arm-PCR of CDR3 regions and iRepertoire HTBI primers were used to build TCR beta libraries. TCRdb processed the multiplex PCR reads anew with MiXCR; each CDR3 protein has one entry. This table has roughly 510,000 distinct CDR3 sequences, 16% appearing once. A further study also used this sample, focusing on T cells in Graves' hyperthyroidism and ophthalmopathy.

Sequences were derived from peripheral blood mononuclear cells (PBMCs), sampled at new diagnosis, from a patient treated with antithyroid drugs. These receptors were obtained from a man between 18 and 29 years old with Graves disease.

This clonotype was seen ten or more times. This chain joins TRBV7-2 and TRBJ1-1; D remains unclear. The CDR3 has 14 residues. Germline V gene data show CDR1 as SGHTA and CDR2 as FQGNSA. Between the trimmed V and J ends, which lost 7 bases and 4 bases, there was a span of 16 bases. The CDR3 nucleotides are TGTGCCAGCATACCCTACGCGGGTGGCACTGAAGCTTTCTTT. Its protein is CASIPYAGGTEAFF.

V usage is TRBV4-1 and J usage is TRBJ1-2; 9 bases match TRBD1. The CDR3 is made up of 15 amino acids. Trimming took 5 bases from V and 4 from J; bases not matched to a gene: 8. Germline-derived CDR1 and CDR2 are MGHRA and YSYEKL. The CDR3 here is CASSDYRGQGYGYTF. CDR3 in DNA: TGCGCCAGCAGCGATTACAGGGGGCAGGGCTATGGCTACACCTTC.

The gene calls are TRBV5-1 and TRBJ1-2; TRBD1 is a possible D gene (5 bases). Germline V CDR1 and CDR2: SGHRS, YFSETQ. The V gene lost 1 base and the J gene lost 7 bases, with 17 bases spanning the gap. The CDR3 has 15 amino acids. CDR3 sequence reads: CASSLTPGRGSGYTF. The CDR3 DNA reads TGCGCCAGCAGCTTGACCCCAGGGAGGGGAAGTGGCTACACCTTC.

This clonotype was seen more than once but under ten times. This chain links TRBV29-1 with TRBJ1-5, with 7 bases matching TRBD1. Germline CDR1 is SQVTM and CDR2 is ANQGSEA. Trimming cost V 6 bases and J 0 bases; bases outside gene matches: 8. The CDR3 has 15 residues. The CDR3 here is CSVDWDSYSNQPQHF. CDR3 sequence (DNA): TGCAGCGTAGATTGGGACAGTTATAGCAATCAGCCCCAGCATTTT. The full variable domain, with the rest looked up from reference TRBV29-1 and TRBJ1-5, is SAVISQKPSRDICQRGTSLTIQCQVDSQVTMMFWYRQQPGQSLTLIATANQGSEATYESGFVIDKFPISRPNLTFSTLTVSNMSPEDSSIYLCSVDWDSYSNQPQHFGDGTRLSIL.

There are many counts of this clonotype. The V gene is TRBV6-9, the J gene TRBJ1-5; D might be TRBD1 (5 bases). With 3 bases removed from V and 1 base from J, the gap between germline ends came to 13 bases. The CDR3 is 16 residues long. Germline CDR1 is MNHGY and CDR2 is SVAAGI. The CDR3 sequence is CASSYPRQRSNQPQHF. The CDR3 bases are TGTGCCAGCAGTTACCCTAGACAGAGAAGCAATCAGCCCCAGCATTTT.

The chain uses TRBV28 and TRBJ2-2; 8 bases map to TRBD2. In germline, CDR1 is MDHEN, CDR2 SYDVKM. CDR3 length equals 15 residues. Germline trimming cut 7 bases from V and 4 bases from J; bases unmatched to any gene: 8. The CDR3 loop reads CASMPAGVSTGELFF. The CDR3 DNA is TGTGCCAGCATGCCAGCGGGAGTGTCCACCGGGGAGCTGTTTTTT.

There are many counts of this clonotype. The genes are TRBV30 and TRBJ2-1, with 10 positions matching TRBD2. Per the germline V gene, CDR1 is GTSNPN and CDR2 is SVGIG (reference sequence). V shed 4 bases, J shed 4 bases, and the junction held 4 bases outside the gene matches. This CDR3 is 14 amino acids long. The CDR3 loop reads CAWTTSGEYNEQFF. The DNA for the CDR3 is TGTGCCTGGACAACTAGCGGGGAATACAATGAGCAGTTCTTC. The full variable domain, with the rest looked up from reference TRBV30 and TRBJ2-1, is SQTIHQWPATLVQPVGSPLSLECTVEGTSNPNLYWYRQAAGRGLQLLFYSVGIGQISSEVPQNLSASRPQDRQFILSSKKLLLSDSGFYLCAWTTSGEYNEQFFGPGTRLTVL.

This clonotype was counted at least ten times. The V and J genes are TRBV6-1 and TRBJ2-3, with D unresolved. The V end was cut by 6 bases, the J end by 3 bases, with 22 bases between. Germline CDR1 is MNHNS and CDR2 is SASEGT. The CDR3 has 17 residues. The CDR3 here is CASSPSLTWSGTDTQYF. Written as DNA, the CDR3 is TGTGCCAGCAGCCCGAGCCTGACCTGGAGTGGGACAGATACGCAGTATTTT.

Ten or more counts support this clonotype. The rearrangement links TRBV11-2 to TRBJ2-7; TRBD1 might be the D (5 bases). Trimming stripped 1 base from V and 4 bases from J, with 11 bases between. Germline CDR1 and CDR2: SGHAT and FQNNGV. The CDR3 consists of 14 residues. This chain's CDR3 is CASSLVSGMYEQYF. In DNA form, the CDR3 reads TGTGCCAGCAGCTTAGTCTCAGGGATGTACGAGCAGTACTTC. The full variable domain, rest sourced from reference TRBV11-2 and TRBJ2-7, is EAGVAQSPRYKIIEKRQSVAFWCNPISGHATLYWYQQILGQGPKLLIQFQNNGVVDDSQLPKDRFSAERLKGVDSTLKIQPAKLEDSAVYLCASSLVSGMYEQYFGPGTRLTVT.